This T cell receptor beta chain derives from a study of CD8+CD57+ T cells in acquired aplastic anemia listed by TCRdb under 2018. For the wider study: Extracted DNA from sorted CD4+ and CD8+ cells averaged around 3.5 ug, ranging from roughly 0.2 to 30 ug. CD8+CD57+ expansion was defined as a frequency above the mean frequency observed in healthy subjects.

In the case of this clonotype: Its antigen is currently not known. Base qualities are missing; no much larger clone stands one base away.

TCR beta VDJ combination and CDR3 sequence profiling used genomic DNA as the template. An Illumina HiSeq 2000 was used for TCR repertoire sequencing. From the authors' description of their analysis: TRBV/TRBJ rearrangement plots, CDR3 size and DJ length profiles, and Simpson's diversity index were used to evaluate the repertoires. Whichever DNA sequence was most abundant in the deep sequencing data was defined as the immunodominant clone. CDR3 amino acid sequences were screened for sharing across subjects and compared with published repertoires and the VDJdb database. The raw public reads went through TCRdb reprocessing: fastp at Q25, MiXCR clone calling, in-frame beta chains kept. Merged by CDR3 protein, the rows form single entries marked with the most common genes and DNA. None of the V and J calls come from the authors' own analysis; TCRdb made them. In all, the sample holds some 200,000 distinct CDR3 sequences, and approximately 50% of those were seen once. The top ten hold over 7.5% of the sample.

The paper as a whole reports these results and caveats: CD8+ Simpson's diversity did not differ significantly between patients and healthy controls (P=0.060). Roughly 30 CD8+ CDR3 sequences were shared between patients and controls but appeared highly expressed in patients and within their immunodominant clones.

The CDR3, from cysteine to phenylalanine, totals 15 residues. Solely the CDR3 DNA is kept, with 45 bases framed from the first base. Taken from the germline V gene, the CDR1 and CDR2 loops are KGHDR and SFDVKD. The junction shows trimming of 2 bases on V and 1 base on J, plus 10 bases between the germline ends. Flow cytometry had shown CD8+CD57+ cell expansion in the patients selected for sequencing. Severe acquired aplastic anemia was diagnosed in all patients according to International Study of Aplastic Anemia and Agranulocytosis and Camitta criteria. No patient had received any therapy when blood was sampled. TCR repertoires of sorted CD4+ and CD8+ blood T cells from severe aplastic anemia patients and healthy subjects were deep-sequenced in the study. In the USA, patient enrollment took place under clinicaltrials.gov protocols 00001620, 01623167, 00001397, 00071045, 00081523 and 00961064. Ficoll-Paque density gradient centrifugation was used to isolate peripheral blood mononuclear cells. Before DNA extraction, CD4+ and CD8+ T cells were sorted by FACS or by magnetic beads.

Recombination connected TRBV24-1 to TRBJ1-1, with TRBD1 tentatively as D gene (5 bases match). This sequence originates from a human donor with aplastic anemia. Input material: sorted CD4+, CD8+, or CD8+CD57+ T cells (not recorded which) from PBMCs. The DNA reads TGTGCCACCAGTGATTCTCGGGACGGGAACACTGAAGCTTTCTTT. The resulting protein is CATSDSRDGNTEAFF.